Sequencing of this T cell receptor (beta chain) was carried out in a study of shared clonotypes between healthy human individuals. As regards this clone: Its antigen remains unidentified.

Findings and caveats of the study: Some clonotypes were shared by all four sorted-subset donors, while others were not shared. The non-shared ones had lower generation probabilities than the shared ones.

Only CD45RO-negative cells positively selected for CCR7 counted as naive CD8 cells, so terminally differentiated effector memory CD45RA+ cells were excluded. Clones were read by immunoSEQ multiplex PCR, and TCRdb kept only the in-frame ones, dropping some. The sample holds about 2 million clones, about 95% seen once. The sample taken for sequencing was naive CD8+ T cells sorted from blood. This receptor was identified in a man between 18 and 35 years old in good health.

CDR3 coding DNA: TGTGCCACCACCGAGAACCCGGGCAATCAGCCCCAGCATTTT. Translation: CATTENPGNQPQHF. This sequence joins TRBV15 and TRBJ1-5; no clear D. The ends were cut back, 7 bases at V and 2 bases at J, with 12 bases in the middle. Germline CDR1 reads LNHNV; CDR2 reads YYDKDF (reference sequence). The CDR3 is made up of 14 amino acids.